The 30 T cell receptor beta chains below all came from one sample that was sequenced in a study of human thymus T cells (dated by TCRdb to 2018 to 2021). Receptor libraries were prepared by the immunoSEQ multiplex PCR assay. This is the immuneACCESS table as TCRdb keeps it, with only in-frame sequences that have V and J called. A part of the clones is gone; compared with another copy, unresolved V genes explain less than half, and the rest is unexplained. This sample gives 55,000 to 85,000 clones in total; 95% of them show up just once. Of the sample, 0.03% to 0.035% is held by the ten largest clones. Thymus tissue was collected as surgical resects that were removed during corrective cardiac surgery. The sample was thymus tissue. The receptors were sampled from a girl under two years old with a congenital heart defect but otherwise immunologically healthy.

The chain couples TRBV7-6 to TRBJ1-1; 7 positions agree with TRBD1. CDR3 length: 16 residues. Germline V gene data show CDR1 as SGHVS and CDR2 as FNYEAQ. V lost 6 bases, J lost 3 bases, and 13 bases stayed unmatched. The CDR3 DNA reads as TGTGCCAGCAGGCCCCGACAGGGTGTGAAGGACACTGAAGCTTTCTTT. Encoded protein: CASRPRQGVKDTEAFF.

This CDR3 reads CASSPDDNQPQHF. The DNA for the CDR3 is TGTGCCAGCTCACCAGATGACAATCAGCCCCAGCATTTT. The gene calls are TRBV18 and TRBJ1-5; D not certain. The V gene's germline CDR1 is KGHSH and CDR2 LQKENI. There are 13 residues in the CDR3. V was clipped by 2 bases and J by 3 bases, with 5 bases between them.

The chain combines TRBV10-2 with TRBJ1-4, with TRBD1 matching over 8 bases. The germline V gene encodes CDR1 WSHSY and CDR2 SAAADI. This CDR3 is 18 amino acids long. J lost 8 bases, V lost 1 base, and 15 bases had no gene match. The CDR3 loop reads CASSEFSQAAGGAEKLFF. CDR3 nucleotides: TGCGCCAGCAGTGAGTTCTCTCAGGCGGCAGGGGGCGCGGAAAAACTGTTTTTT.

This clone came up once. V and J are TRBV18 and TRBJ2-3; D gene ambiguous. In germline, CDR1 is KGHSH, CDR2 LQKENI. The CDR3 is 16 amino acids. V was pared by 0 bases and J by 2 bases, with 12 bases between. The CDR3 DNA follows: TGTGCCAGCTCACCACCAGGGCGAGTCCACACAGATACGCAGTATTTT. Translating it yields CASSPPGRVHTDTQYF.

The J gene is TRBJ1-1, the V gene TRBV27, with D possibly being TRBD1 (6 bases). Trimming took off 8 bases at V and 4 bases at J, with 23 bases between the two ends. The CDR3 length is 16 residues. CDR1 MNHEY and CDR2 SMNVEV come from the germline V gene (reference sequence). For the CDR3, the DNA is TGTGCCAGCTCCCCGGCCCCACAGGGTATGAGCACTGAAGCTTTCTTT. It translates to CASSPAPQGMSTEAFF.

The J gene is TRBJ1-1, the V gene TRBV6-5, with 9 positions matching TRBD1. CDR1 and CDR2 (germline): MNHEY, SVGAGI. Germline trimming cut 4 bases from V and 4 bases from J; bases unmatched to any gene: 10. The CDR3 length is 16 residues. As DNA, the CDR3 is TGTGCCAGCAGTTTCGGACAGGGGTTGGTGGCCACTGAAGCTTTCTTT. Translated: CASSFGQGLVATEAFF.

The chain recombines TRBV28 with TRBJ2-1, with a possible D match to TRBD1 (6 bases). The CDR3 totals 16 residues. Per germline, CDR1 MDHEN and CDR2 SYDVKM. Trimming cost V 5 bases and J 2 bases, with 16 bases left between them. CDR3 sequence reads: CASSPDRKSAYNEQFF. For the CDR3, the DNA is TGTGCCAGCAGTCCCGACAGGAAAAGTGCCTACAATGAGCAGTTCTTC.

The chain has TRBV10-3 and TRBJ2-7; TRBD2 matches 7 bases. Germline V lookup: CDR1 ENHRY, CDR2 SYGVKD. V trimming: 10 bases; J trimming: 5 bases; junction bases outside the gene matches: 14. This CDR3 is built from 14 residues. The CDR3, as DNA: TGTGCCACCGTCTCGGCGGGAGCAGACAACGAGCAGTACTTC. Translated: CATVSAGADNEQYF.

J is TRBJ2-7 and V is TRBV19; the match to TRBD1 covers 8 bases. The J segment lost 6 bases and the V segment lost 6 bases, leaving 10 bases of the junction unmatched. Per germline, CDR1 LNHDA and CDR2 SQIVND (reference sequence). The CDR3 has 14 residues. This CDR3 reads CASRFTDRAVEQYF. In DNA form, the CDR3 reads TGTGCCAGTAGGTTTACGGACAGGGCGGTCGAGCAGTACTTC.

The CDR3 loop is CSVGGGTPNIRTSQKYNEQFF. In DNA, the CDR3 is TGCAGCGTTGGCGGAGGTACCCCAAATATCCGTACCTCCCAAAAATACAATGAGCAGTTCTTC. The genes are TRBV29-1 and TRBJ2-1; the D gene is possibly TRBD2 (5 bases). Germline loops: CDR1 SQVTM, CDR2 ANQGSEA. With 4 bases removed from V and 4 bases from J, the gap between germline ends came to 35 bases. The CDR3 is 21 residues long.

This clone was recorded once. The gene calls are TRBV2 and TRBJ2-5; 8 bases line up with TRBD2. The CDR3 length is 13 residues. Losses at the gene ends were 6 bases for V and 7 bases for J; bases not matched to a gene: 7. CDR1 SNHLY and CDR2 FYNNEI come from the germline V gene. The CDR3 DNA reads TGTGCCAGCAGGGGACGGGAGGGTGGGACCCAGTACTTC. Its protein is CASRGREGGTQYF.

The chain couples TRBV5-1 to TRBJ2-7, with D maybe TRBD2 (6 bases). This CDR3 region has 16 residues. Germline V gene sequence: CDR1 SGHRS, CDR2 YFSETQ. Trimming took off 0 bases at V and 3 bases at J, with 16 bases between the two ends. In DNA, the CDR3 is TGCGCCAGCAGCTTGGAAAAAGGGGAGGTAAACTACGAGCAGTACTTC. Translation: CASSLEKGEVNYEQYF.

The CDR3 nucleotides read TGTGCCAGCAGCCCCGGGGTAGCGGGTAACTCCTACGAGCAGTACTTC. Protein sequence: CASSPGVAGNSYEQYF. This chain connects TRBV27 to TRBJ2-7; 7 positions match TRBD2. The CDR3 totals 16 residues. The germline V gene has CDR1 MNHEY and CDR2 SMNVEV (reference sequence). V gave up 6 bases and J gave up 0 bases; unmatched junction bases: 11.

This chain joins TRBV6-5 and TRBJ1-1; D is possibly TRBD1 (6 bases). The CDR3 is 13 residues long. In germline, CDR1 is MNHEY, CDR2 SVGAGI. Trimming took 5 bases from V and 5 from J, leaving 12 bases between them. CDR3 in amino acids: CASSTPGQTEAFF. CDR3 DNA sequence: TGTGCCAGCAGTACCCCTGGACAGACTGAAGCTTTCTTT.

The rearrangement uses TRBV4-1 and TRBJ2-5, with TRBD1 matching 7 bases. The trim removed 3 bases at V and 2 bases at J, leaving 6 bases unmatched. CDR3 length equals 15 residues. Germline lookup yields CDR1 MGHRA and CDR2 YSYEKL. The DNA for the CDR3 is TGCGCCAGCAGCCAGGGACAGCGATCGCAAGAGACCCAGTACTTC. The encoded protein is CASSQGQRSQETQYF.

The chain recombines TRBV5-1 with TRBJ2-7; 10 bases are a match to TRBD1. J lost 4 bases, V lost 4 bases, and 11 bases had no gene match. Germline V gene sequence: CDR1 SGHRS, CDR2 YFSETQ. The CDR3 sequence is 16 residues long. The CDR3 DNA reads TGCGCCAGCAGCAGCCCCGGGACAGGGGATTCTTACGAGCAGTACTTC. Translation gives CASSSPGTGDSYEQYF.

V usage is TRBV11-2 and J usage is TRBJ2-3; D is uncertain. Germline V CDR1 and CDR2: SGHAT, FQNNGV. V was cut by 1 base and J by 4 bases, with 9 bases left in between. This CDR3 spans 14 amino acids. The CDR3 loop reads CASSLVAGPDTQYF. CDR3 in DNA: TGTGCCAGCAGCTTAGTAGCTGGCCCAGATACGCAGTATTTT.

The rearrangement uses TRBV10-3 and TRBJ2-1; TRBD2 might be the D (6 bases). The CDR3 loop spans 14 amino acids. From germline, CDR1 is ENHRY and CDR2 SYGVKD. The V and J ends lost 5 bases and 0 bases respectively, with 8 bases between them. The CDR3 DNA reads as TGTGCCATCAGTCCGACTAGCTCCTACAATGAGCAGTTCTTC. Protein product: CAISPTSSYNEQFF.

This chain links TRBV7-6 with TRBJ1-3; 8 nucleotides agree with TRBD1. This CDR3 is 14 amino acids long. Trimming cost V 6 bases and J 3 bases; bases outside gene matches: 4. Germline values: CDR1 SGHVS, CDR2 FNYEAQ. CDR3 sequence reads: CASRSGTGGNTIYF. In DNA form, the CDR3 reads TGTGCCAGCAGATCCGGGACAGGTGGAAACACCATATATTTT.

The CDR3 nucleotides are TGCGCCAGCAGCCGACGGACTAGCGGGAGCTCCTACAATGAGCAGTTCTTC. This sequence encodes CASSRRTSGSSYNEQFF. The chain recombines TRBV4-1 with TRBJ2-1, with TRBD2 identical over 13 bases. Germline CDR1 MGHRA, CDR2 YSYEKL. V was pared by 4 bases and J by 0 bases, with 3 bases of the junction left unmatched. This CDR3 contains 17 residues.

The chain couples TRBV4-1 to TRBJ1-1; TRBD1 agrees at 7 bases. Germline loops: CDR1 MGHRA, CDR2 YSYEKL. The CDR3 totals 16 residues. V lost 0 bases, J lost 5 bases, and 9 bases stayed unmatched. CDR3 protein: CASSQDRGRGNTEAFF. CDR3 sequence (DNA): TGCGCCAGCAGCCAAGATAGGGGGCGGGGGAATACTGAAGCTTTCTTT.

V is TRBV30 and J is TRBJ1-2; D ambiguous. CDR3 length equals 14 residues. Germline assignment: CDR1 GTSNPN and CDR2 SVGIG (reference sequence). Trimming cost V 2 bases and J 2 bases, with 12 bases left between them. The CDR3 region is CAWSTPYLNYGYTF. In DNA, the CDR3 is TGTGCCTGGAGTACCCCCTACTTAAACTATGGCTACACCTTC.

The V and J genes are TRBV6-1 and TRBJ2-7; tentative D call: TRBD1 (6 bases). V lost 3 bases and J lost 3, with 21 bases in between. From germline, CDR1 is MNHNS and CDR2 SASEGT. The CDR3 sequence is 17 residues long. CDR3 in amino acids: CASSEALDRRFLYEQYF. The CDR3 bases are TGTGCCAGCAGTGAGGCCTTAGACAGGCGGTTTCTCTACGAGCAGTACTTC.

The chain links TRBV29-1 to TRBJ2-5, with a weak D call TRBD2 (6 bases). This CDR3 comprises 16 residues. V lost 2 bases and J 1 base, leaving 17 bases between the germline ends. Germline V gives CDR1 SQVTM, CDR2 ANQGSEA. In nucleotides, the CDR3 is TGCAGCGTTGAATCATCGACTAGAGAAATCCAAGAGACCCAGTACTTC. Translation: CSVESSTREIQETQYF.

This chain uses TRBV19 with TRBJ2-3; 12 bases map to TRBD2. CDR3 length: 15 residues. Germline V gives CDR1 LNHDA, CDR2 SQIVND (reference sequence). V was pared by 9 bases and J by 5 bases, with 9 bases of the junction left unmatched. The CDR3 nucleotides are TGTGCCAGCTCGGCGCGACTAGCGGGAGTAGATACGCAGTATTTT. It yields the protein CASSARLAGVDTQYF.

The CDR3 here is CASSSQNYRGKEPQHF. The CDR3 DNA is TGTGCCAGCAGTTCGCAAAATTACAGGGGCAAGGAGCCCCAGCATTTT. J is TRBJ1-5 and V is TRBV27; 7 nucleotides agree with TRBD1. The CDR3 runs 16 residues. V lost 4 bases, J lost 8 bases, and 14 bases stayed unmatched. From germline, CDR1 is MNHEY and CDR2 SMNVEV (reference sequence).

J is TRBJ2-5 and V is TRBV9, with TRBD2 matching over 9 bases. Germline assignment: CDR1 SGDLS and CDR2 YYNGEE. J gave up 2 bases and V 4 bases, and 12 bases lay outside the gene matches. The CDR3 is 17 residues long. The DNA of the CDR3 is TGTGCCAGCAGCCCCTTTCGGGCTAGCGGGGCACAAGAGACCCAGTACTTC. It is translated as CASSPFRASGAQETQYF.

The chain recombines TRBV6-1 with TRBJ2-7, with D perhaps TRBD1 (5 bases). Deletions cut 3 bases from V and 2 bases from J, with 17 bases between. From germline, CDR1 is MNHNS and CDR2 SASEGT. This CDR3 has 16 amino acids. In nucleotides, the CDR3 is TGTGCCAGCAGTGATACAGGTCCGGAGCAACCCTACGAGCAGTACTTC. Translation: CASSDTGPEQPYEQYF.

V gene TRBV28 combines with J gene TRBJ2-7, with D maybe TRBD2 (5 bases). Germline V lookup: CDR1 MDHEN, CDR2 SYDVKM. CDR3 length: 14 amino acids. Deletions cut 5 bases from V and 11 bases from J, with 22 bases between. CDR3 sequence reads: CASSLRPNHSREYF. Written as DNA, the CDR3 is TGTGCCAGCAGTCTAAGACCAAATCACTCGAGGGAGTACTTC.

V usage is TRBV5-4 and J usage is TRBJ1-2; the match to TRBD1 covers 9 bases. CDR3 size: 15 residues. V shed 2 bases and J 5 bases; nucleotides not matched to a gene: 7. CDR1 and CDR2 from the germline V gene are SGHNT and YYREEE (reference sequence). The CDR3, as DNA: TGTGCCAGCAGCTTCTACCGGGACAGGGCTTATGGCTACACCTTC. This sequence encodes CASSFYRDRAYGYTF.